This TCR beta chain comes out of a study of blood T cell repertoires in COVID-19. Study-level background: From the United States, Italy and Spain came samples of acute and convalescent COVID-19.

Only in-frame clones appear in the TCRdb table, and some are missing; sequencing was by immunoSEQ multiplex PCR. The sample consists of approximately 250,000 clones, about 86% of them appearing once. Germline lookup yields CDR1 KGHSH and CDR2 LQKENI. The CDR3 is made up of 15 amino acids. With 1 base clipped from V and 6 bases from J, the junction kept 2 bases outside the gene matches. This sequence originates from a man aged 18 to 30 with active or convalescent COVID-19. The sequenced sample consisted of peripheral blood. The gene calls are TRBV18 and TRBJ1-5, with 11 bases aligning to TRBD1. The chain's CDR3 is CASSPRGQGGQPQHF. Written as DNA, the CDR3 is TGTGCCAGCTCACCACGGGGACAGGGGGGTCAGCCCCAGCATTTT. Together with reference TRBV18 and TRBJ1-5, the CDR3 gives the full variable domain: NAGVMQNPRHLVRRRGQEARLRCSPMKGHSHVYWYRQLPEEGLKFMVYLQKENIIDESGMPKERFSAEFPKEGPSILRIQQVVRGDSAAYFCASSPRGQGGQPQHFGDGTRLSIL.